The rows below give T cell receptor beta chains drawn from one sample of a study of cytotoxic CD8 clonotypes in ibrutinib-treated CLL. The repertoire was sequenced with immunoSEQ multiplex PCR; TCRdb's copy has only in-frame clones and lacks some. The sample consists of approximately 140,000 clones, 77% of them appearing once. The sample consisted of PBMCs, taken after 12 months of ibrutinib treatment. These receptors all come from a human donor with chronic lymphocytic leukemia. Both conserved end residues are part of each CDR3. The order of the fields is J gene, D gene, V gene, clone size, CDR3 DNA, CDR3 protein. A D gene is named only where the DNA matches it firmly. Rows may omit the clone size; those that give it use once, few, many or a size class.

j_call: TRBJ2-1; d_call: -; v_call: TRBV11-3; clone_size: -; cdr3_nt: TGTGCCAGCAGCTTCGCGATCTTCGGAACGACCTACAATGAGCAGTTCTTC; cdr3_aa: CASSFAIFGTTYNEQFF
j_call: TRBJ2-1; d_call: TRBD2; v_call: TRBV28; clone_size: -; cdr3_nt: TGTGCCAGCAGACTTTTAGGGGGACTAGCGGGAAGTGAGCAGTTCTTC; cdr3_aa: CASRLLGGLAGSEQFF
j_call: TRBJ2-3; d_call: -; v_call: TRBV19; clone_size: -; cdr3_nt: TGTGCCAGTAGCAGACAACTGCCAGATACGCAGTATTTT; cdr3_aa: CASSRQLPDTQYF
j_call: TRBJ2-7; d_call: -; v_call: TRBV6-1; clone_size: once; cdr3_nt: TGTGCCAGCAGTGAGACGGGCGGGACCTCCTACGAGCAGTACTTC; cdr3_aa: CASSETGGTSYEQYF
j_call: TRBJ1-1; d_call: -; v_call: TRBV5-1; clone_size: -; cdr3_nt: TGCGCCACCTCCGTGGATGGAAGAAACACTGAAGCTTTCTTT; cdr3_aa: CATSVDGRNTEAFF
j_call: TRBJ2-3; d_call: TRBD2; v_call: TRBV11-3; clone_size: -; cdr3_nt: TGTGCCAGCAGCTTGGGGACTAGCGGGGGGAATACAGATACGCAGTATTTT; cdr3_aa: CASSLGTSGGNTDTQYF
j_call: TRBJ1-2; d_call: -; v_call: TRBV5-1; clone_size: -; cdr3_nt: TGCGCCAGCAGCTTAGGGCAGTATGGCTACACCTTC; cdr3_aa: CASSLGQYGYTF
j_call: TRBJ1-1; d_call: TRBD1; v_call: TRBV11-3; clone_size: -; cdr3_nt: TGTGCCAGCAGCTCAAAACAGGGGACTGAAGCTTTCTTT; cdr3_aa: CASSSKQGTEAFF
j_call: TRBJ2-3; d_call: TRBD2; v_call: TRBV28; clone_size: -; cdr3_nt: TGTGCCAGCAGTTTAGGACTCCGGAGACTAGCTCCGCCGAGCACAGATACGCAGTATTTT; cdr3_aa: CASSLGLRRLAPPSTDTQYF
j_call: TRBJ2-4; d_call: -; v_call: TRBV11-3; clone_size: -; cdr3_nt: TGTGCCAGCAGCTTAGGGCCGTTGGACATTCAGTACTTC; cdr3_aa: CASSLGPLDIQYF
j_call: TRBJ2-7; d_call: -; v_call: TRBV29-1; clone_size: -; cdr3_nt: TGCAGCGTTTTTTCGGGACCGCAGTACTTC; cdr3_aa: CSVFSGPQYF
j_call: TRBJ1-4; d_call: -; v_call: TRBV7-9; clone_size: few; cdr3_nt: TGTGCCAGCTCCGCCCGCGCGGAAAAACTGTTTTTT; cdr3_aa: CASSARAEKLFF
j_call: TRBJ2-5; d_call: -; v_call: TRBV15; clone_size: -; cdr3_nt: TGTGCCACCAGCAGGGGTCAAGCGGGCTTCCAAGAGACCCAGTACTTC; cdr3_aa: CATSRGQAGFQETQYF
j_call: TRBJ1-6; d_call: -; v_call: TRBV9; clone_size: -; cdr3_nt: TGTGCCAGCAGCGTAGCCCCGAATTCACCCCTCCACTTT; cdr3_aa: CASSVAPNSPLHF
j_call: TRBJ1-3; d_call: -; v_call: TRBV7-2; clone_size: -; cdr3_nt: TGTGCCAGCAGCTGGGGGGGGAGCGGAAACACCATATATTTT; cdr3_aa: CASSWGGSGNTIYF
j_call: TRBJ1-3; d_call: -; v_call: TRBV2; clone_size: -; cdr3_nt: TGTGCCAGCAGTGAAGAACTGACAGACACCATATATTTT; cdr3_aa: CASSEELTDTIYF
j_call: TRBJ2-2; d_call: -; v_call: TRBV12-5; clone_size: -; cdr3_nt: TGTGCTAGTGGTTTAAGGACCGGGGAGCTGTTTTTT; cdr3_aa: CASGLRTGELFF
j_call: TRBJ1-2; d_call: -; v_call: TRBV27; clone_size: few; cdr3_nt: TGTGCCAGCAGTTTAAGAGGGGTGCCTGATGGCTACACCTTC; cdr3_aa: CASSLRGVPDGYTF
j_call: TRBJ2-1; d_call: -; v_call: TRBV11-3; clone_size: -; cdr3_nt: TGTGCCAGCAGCCGGGATAGCTCCTACAATGAGCAGTTCTTC; cdr3_aa: CASSRDSSYNEQFF
j_call: TRBJ1-1; d_call: -; v_call: TRBV6-5; clone_size: -; cdr3_nt: TGTGCCAGCAGTTTTCGGGTCTTAACTGAAGCTTTCTTT; cdr3_aa: CASSFRVLTEAFF
j_call: TRBJ2-3; d_call: -; v_call: TRBV5-1; clone_size: -; cdr3_nt: TGCGCCAGCAGCTTGGGGCAGGGGTTCACAGATACGCAGTATTTT; cdr3_aa: CASSLGQGFTDTQYF
j_call: TRBJ2-7; d_call: -; v_call: TRBV27; clone_size: -; cdr3_nt: TGTGCCAGCGGCCGGGGCGACACCTACGAGCAGTACTTC; cdr3_aa: CASGRGDTYEQYF
j_call: TRBJ2-1; d_call: -; v_call: TRBV6-5; clone_size: -; cdr3_nt: TGTGCCAGCAGTTACCAGGGATCCTACAATGAGCAGTTCTTC; cdr3_aa: CASSYQGSYNEQFF
j_call: TRBJ2-7; d_call: -; v_call: TRBV7-2; clone_size: -; cdr3_nt: TGTGCCAGCAGCTTAGCCCGGGGCGAGCAGTACTTC; cdr3_aa: CASSLARGEQYF
j_call: TRBJ2-5; d_call: TRBD2; v_call: TRBV18; clone_size: -; cdr3_nt: TGTGCCAGCTCACCACGATGGGTAGCGGGAGTGGAGACCCAGTACTTC; cdr3_aa: CASSPRWVAGVETQYF
j_call: TRBJ2-1; d_call: -; v_call: TRBV15; clone_size: few; cdr3_nt: TGTGCCACCAGCAGAGATGCGGGTGAGCAGTTCTTC; cdr3_aa: CATSRDAGEQFF
j_call: TRBJ1-2; d_call: -; v_call: TRBV13; clone_size: -; cdr3_nt: TGTGCCAGCAGCTTAGAGGGTCCAGACTATGGCTACACCTTC; cdr3_aa: CASSLEGPDYGYTF
j_call: TRBJ2-2; d_call: TRBD1; v_call: TRBV18; clone_size: -; cdr3_nt: TGTGCCAGCTCACCTGGACAGGGGTACACCGGGGAGCTGTTTTTT; cdr3_aa: CASSPGQGYTGELFF
j_call: TRBJ1-2; d_call: -; v_call: TRBV21-1; clone_size: -; cdr3_nt: TGTGCCAGCAGCAAAGGGACGGCGAGACAGGGGTTTGGCTACACCTTC; cdr3_aa: CASSKGTARQGFGYTF
j_call: TRBJ2-1; d_call: -; v_call: TRBV4-2; clone_size: once; cdr3_nt: TGTGCCAGCAGCCAAAAGGGACTGGGCCCGCATGAGCAGTTCTTC; cdr3_aa: CASSQKGLGPHEQFF
j_call: TRBJ2-7; d_call: TRBD1; v_call: TRBV4-3; clone_size: -; cdr3_nt: TGCGCCAGCAGCCAAGAACGGGGAGCCGGGACAGTTTCATACGAGCAGTACTTC; cdr3_aa: CASSQERGAGTVSYEQYF
j_call: TRBJ1-4; d_call: TRBD1; v_call: TRBV5-4; clone_size: -; cdr3_nt: TGTGCCAGCAGCGAAGGGGGCTTGGGGGAAAAACTGTTTTTT; cdr3_aa: CASSEGGLGEKLFF
j_call: TRBJ2-5; d_call: TRBD1; v_call: TRBV7-9; clone_size: -; cdr3_nt: TGTGCCAGCAGCTTACAGACAGGGGCAGAGACCCAGTACTTC; cdr3_aa: CASSLQTGAETQYF
j_call: TRBJ2-2; d_call: -; v_call: TRBV4-2; clone_size: -; cdr3_nt: TGTGCCAGCAGCCCCCGGGGGGCGGGCGGTATTCCCGGGGAGCTGTTTTTT; cdr3_aa: CASSPRGAGGIPGELFF
j_call: TRBJ1-5; d_call: -; v_call: TRBV19; clone_size: -; cdr3_nt: TGTGCCAGTAGTATAGGGGGAATAGGGGGACAGCCCCAGCATTTT; cdr3_aa: CASSIGGIGGQPQHF
j_call: TRBJ2-7; d_call: -; v_call: TRBV10-3; clone_size: few; cdr3_nt: TGTGCCATCAGGATGGCAGGGGGAGAGCGGGGTCAGAGCTACGAGCAGTACTTC; cdr3_aa: CAIRMAGGERGQSYEQYF
j_call: TRBJ1-5; d_call: TRBD1; v_call: TRBV15; clone_size: -; cdr3_nt: TGTGCCACCAGCAGAGGGGGTGAAAGGGGGCCTCAGCCCCAGCATTTT; cdr3_aa: CATSRGGERGPQPQHF
j_call: TRBJ1-2; d_call: -; v_call: TRBV19; clone_size: -; cdr3_nt: TGTGCCAGTAGTATAGATCAAACAAGGACCAACTATGGCTACACCTTC; cdr3_aa: CASSIDQTRTNYGYTF
j_call: TRBJ2-7; d_call: TRBD2; v_call: TRBV11-3; clone_size: -; cdr3_nt: TGTGCCAGCAGCCAAAGCGGGGGGGCCTCCTACGAGCAGTACTTC; cdr3_aa: CASSQSGGASYEQYF
j_call: TRBJ1-2; d_call: -; v_call: TRBV27; clone_size: -; cdr3_nt: TGTGCCAGCAGTTTCTCCGGGAATTATGGCTACACCTTC; cdr3_aa: CASSFSGNYGYTF
j_call: TRBJ1-2; d_call: TRBD1; v_call: TRBV5-6; clone_size: -; cdr3_nt: TGTGCCAGCAGCTCCGGGACAGGGAGATACTATGGCTACACCTTC; cdr3_aa: CASSSGTGRYYGYTF
j_call: TRBJ2-4; d_call: -; v_call: TRBV6-5; clone_size: -; cdr3_nt: TGTGCCAGCAGTCGCACAGTATCCAAAAACATTCAGTACTTC; cdr3_aa: CASSRTVSKNIQYF
j_call: TRBJ2-3; d_call: TRBD1; v_call: TRBV6-5; clone_size: -; cdr3_nt: TGTGCCAGCAGTGGACAGGTCACAGATACGCAGTATTTT; cdr3_aa: CASSGQVTDTQYF
j_call: TRBJ2-7; d_call: -; v_call: TRBV7-8; clone_size: -; cdr3_nt: TGTGCCAGCAGCTCCCTAGGAGGGACCTACGAGCAGTACTTC; cdr3_aa: CASSSLGGTYEQYF
j_call: TRBJ2-4; d_call: -; v_call: TRBV19; clone_size: -; cdr3_nt: TGTGCCAGTAGTATAGACGTAGCCAAAAACATTCAGTACTTC; cdr3_aa: CASSIDVAKNIQYF
j_call: TRBJ1-5; d_call: -; v_call: TRBV30; clone_size: few; cdr3_nt: TGTGCCTGGAGTGAGGCTAGGGTCTATAGCAATCAGCCCCAGCATTTT; cdr3_aa: CAWSEARVYSNQPQHF
j_call: TRBJ1-1; d_call: -; v_call: TRBV10-3; clone_size: once; cdr3_nt: TGTGCCATCAGACAGGGCGAAGGCACTGAAGCTTTCTTT; cdr3_aa: CAIRQGEGTEAFF
j_call: TRBJ2-3; d_call: -; v_call: TRBV30; clone_size: once; cdr3_nt: TGTGCCTGGAGTGGCCTTGGAGCGTTCACAGATACGCAGTATTTT; cdr3_aa: CAWSGLGAFTDTQYF